These 10 T cell receptor beta chains were sequenced from one sample in a study of T cell responses to AZD1222 COVID-19 vaccine. Data came from immunoSEQ multiplex PCR; TCRdb stores just in-frame clones and leaves some out. The repertoire holds around 75,000 clones, roughly 85% seen once, with about 12% in the top ten. Material: peripheral blood, obtained on day 0 of AZD1222 vaccination. The receptors stem from an adult in good health.

V usage is TRBV7-2 and J usage is TRBJ1-2; D is unclear. CDR3 size: 11 residues. Germline lookup yields CDR1 SGHTA and CDR2 FQGNSA. Deletions cut 3 bases from V and 3 bases from J, with 2 bases between. CDR3 DNA sequence: TGTGCCAGCAGCTTGGACTATGGCTACACCTTC. Its protein product is CASSLDYGYTF. Full variable domain (remainder filled in from reference TRBV7-2 and TRBJ1-2): GAGVSQSPSNKVTEKGKDVELRCDPISGHTALYWYRQSLGQGLEFLIYFQGNSAPDKSGLPSDRFSAERTGGSVSTLTIQRTQQEDSAVYLCASSLDYGYTFGSGTRLTVV.

The genes are TRBV18 and TRBJ1-4; D remains ambiguous. The ends were cut back, 0 bases at V and 9 bases at J, with 14 bases in the middle. The CDR3 totals 15 residues. The germline V gene has CDR1 KGHSH and CDR2 LQKENI. The CDR3 here is CASSPPGLSGQKLFF. CDR3 in DNA: TGTGCCAGCTCACCACCGGGGTTATCGGGTCAAAAACTGTTTTTT.

This clone was recorded once. V and J are TRBV14 and TRBJ2-2; D is possibly TRBD2 (5 bases). CDR3 size: 16 residues. The V end lost 4 bases, the J end lost 4 bases, and 16 bases lay between the germline ends. Germline V gene sequence: CDR1 SGHDN, CDR2 FVKESK. The CDR3 bases are TGTGCCAGCAGCCCCCGGGGAGTGTGGGGCACCGGGGAGCTGTTTTTT. Translation gives CASSPRGVWGTGELFF. The whole variable domain, filled in from reference TRBV14 and TRBJ2-2, reads EAGVTQFPSHSVIEKGQTVTLRCDPISGHDNLYWYRRVMGKEIKFLLHFVKESKQDESGMPNNRFLAERTGGTYSTLKVQPAELEDSGVYFCASSPRGVWGTGELFFGEGSRLTVL.

This clone was detected a few times. The J gene is TRBJ2-5, the V gene TRBV7-3; 12 positions match TRBD1. Germline V lookup: CDR1 SGHTA, CDR2 FQGTGA. The junction had 9 bases not matched to a gene; V was cut back by 5 bases and J by 5 bases. The CDR3 consists of 16 residues. The CDR3 protein is CASSASGTGGAETQYF. The CDR3 DNA follows: TGTGCCAGCAGCGCTTCCGGGACAGGGGGCGCGGAGACCCAGTACTTC.

This chain connects TRBV6-6 to TRBJ2-7, with D possibly being TRBD1 (5 bases). The ends were cut back, 6 bases at V and 3 bases at J, with 15 bases in the middle. The CDR3 covers 14 residues. Per germline, CDR1 MNHNY and CDR2 SVGAGI (reference sequence). This CDR3 reads CASRKGSPSYEQYF. The CDR3 nucleotides are TGTGCCAGCAGAAAGGGGTCTCCGAGCTACGAGCAGTACTTC.

The genes are TRBV6-5 and TRBJ1-2, with 7 bases matching TRBD1. The CDR3 has 15 amino acids. The V and J ends lost 1 base and 5 bases, in that order; junction bases with no gene match: 7. Germline V gene data show CDR1 as MNHEY and CDR2 as SVGAGI. Written as DNA, the CDR3 is TGTGCCAGCAGTTACTTAGGGGGCTCAGGTTATGGCTACACCTTC. It is translated as CASSYLGGSGYGYTF.

The chain joins TRBV2 to TRBJ2-5; weak D call: TRBD1 (6 bases). Deletions cut 7 bases from V and 4 bases from J, with 13 bases between. This CDR3 comprises 13 residues. Germline V gene sequence: CDR1 SNHLY, CDR2 FYNNEI. The CDR3 nucleotides read TGTGCCAGCAATGGACAGTTGTCAGAGACCCAGTACTTC. As protein: CASNGQLSETQYF.

The chain combines TRBV2 with TRBJ2-5; 11 bases map to TRBD1. The CDR3 length is 14 residues. The V segment lost 6 bases and the J segment 4 bases; nucleotides outside the gene matches: 4. Germline V gives CDR1 SNHLY, CDR2 FYNNEI. As DNA, the CDR3 is TGTGCCAGCAGCTATGGGACAGGGGGAGAGACCCAGTACTTC. This codes for CASSYGTGGETQYF.

The V and J genes are TRBV10-3 and TRBJ2-3, with D uncertain. V lost 4 bases and J lost 2, with 7 bases in between. Per germline, CDR1 ENHRY and CDR2 SYGVKD. This CDR3 spans 13 amino acids. The chain's CDR3 is CAISVRATDTQYF. CDR3 in DNA: TGTGCCATCAGTGTACGGGCCACAGATACGCAGTATTTT.

The chain is built from TRBV19 and TRBJ1-5; D not certain. Germline V gene sequence: CDR1 LNHDA, CDR2 SQIVND (reference sequence). The CDR3 has 15 amino acids. The germline V and J ends were trimmed by 7 bases and 2 bases, with 15 bases remaining between them. The CDR3 DNA sequence: TGTGCCAGTAACGACCACAAGGGAGGCAATCAGCCCCAGCATTTT. Translating it yields CASNDHKGGNQPQHF.